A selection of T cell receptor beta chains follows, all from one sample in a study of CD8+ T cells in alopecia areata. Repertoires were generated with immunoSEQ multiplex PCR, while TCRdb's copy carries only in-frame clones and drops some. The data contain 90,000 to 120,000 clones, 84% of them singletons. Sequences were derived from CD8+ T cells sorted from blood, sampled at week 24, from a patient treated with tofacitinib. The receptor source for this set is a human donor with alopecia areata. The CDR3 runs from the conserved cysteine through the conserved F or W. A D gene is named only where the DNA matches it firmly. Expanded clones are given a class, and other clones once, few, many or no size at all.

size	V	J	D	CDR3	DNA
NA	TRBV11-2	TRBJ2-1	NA	CASSFGRSGLTYNEQFF	TGTGCCAGCAGCTTTGGCCGATCGGGACTCACATACAATGAGCAGTTCTTC
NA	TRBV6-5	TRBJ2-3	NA	CASRRGQFSTDTQYF	TGTGCCAGCAGGCGGGGACAGTTCAGCACAGATACGCAGTATTTT
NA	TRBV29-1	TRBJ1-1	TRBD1	CSVRGQGNTEAFF	TGCAGCGTCCGAGGACAGGGAAACACTGAAGCTTTCTTT
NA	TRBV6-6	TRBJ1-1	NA	CASTEQLPLGTEAFF	TGTGCCAGCACCGAACAGCTTCCTCTGGGGACTGAAGCTTTCTTT
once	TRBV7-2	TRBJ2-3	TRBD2	CASSLVGGSTDTQYF	TGTGCCAGCAGCTTAGTGGGGGGGAGCACAGATACGCAGTATTTT
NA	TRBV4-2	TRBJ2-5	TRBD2	CASSQEDSGAQETQYF	TGTGCCAGCAGCCAAGAAGATAGCGGGGCACAAGAGACCCAGTACTTC
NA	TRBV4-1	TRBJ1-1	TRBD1	CASSSTQGADTEAFF	TGCGCCAGCAGCTCGACACAGGGGGCTGACACTGAAGCTTTCTTT
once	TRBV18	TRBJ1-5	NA	CASRDGDVVSNQPQHF	TGTGCCAGCCGGGACGGTGACGTCGTTAGCAATCAGCCCCAGCATTTT
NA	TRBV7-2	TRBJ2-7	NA	CASSSTASYEQYF	TGTGCCAGCAGCTCGACGGCCTCCTACGAGCAGTACTTC
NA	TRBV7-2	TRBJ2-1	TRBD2	CASSSPSGGPSYNEQFF	TGTGCCAGCAGCTCGCCTAGCGGGGGGCCCTCCTACAATGAGCAGTTCTTC
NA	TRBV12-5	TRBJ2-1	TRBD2	CASGFLLEAGRTNEQFF	TGTGCTAGTGGTTTTCTATTAGAAGCGGGGAGAACAAATGAGCAGTTCTTC
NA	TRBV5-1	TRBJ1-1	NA	CASSSDWDTEAFF	TGCGCCAGCAGTTCCGATTGGGACACTGAAGCTTTCTTT
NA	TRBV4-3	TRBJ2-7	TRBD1	CASSPDRGREQYF	TGCGCCAGCTCACCTGACAGGGGGAGAGAGCAGTACTTC
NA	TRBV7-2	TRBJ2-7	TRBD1	CASSPTPGQGTSYEQYF	TGTGCCAGCAGCCCTACTCCCGGACAGGGAACCTCCTACGAGCAGTACTTC
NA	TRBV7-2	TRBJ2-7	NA	CASSSALAGYEQYF	TGTGCCAGCAGCTCAGCTCTAGCCGGTTACGAGCAGTACTTC
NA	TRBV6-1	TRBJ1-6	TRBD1	CATFGTGFNSPLHF	TGTGCCACCTTTGGGACAGGGTTTAATTCACCCCTCCACTTT
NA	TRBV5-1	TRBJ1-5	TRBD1	CASSLLGQSNQPQHF	TGCGCCAGCAGCTTGCTGGGACAGAGCAATCAGCCCCAGCATTTT
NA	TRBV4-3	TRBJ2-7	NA	CASSQEYWSEQYF	TGCGCCAGCAGCCAAGAGTACTGGTCCGAGCAGTACTTC
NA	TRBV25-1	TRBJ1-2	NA	CASSARRGYTF	TGTGCCAGCAGTGCCAGGCGCGGCTACACCTTC
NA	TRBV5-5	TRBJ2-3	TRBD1	CASSPLEGARDTQYF	TGTGCCAGCAGCCCCTTAGAGGGGGCGCGAGATACGCAGTATTTT
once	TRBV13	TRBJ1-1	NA	CASSLGDEAFF	TGTGCCAGCAGCTTAGGGGATGAAGCTTTCTTT
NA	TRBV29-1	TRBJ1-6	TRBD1	CSVPPPGGQGPLHHSPLHF	TGCAGCGTACCGCCGCCCGGGGGACAGGGCCCACTCCACCATTCACCCCTCCACTTT
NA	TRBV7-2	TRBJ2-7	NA	CASSLVDNYEQYF	TGTGCCAGCAGCTTAGTGGACAACTACGAGCAGTACTTC
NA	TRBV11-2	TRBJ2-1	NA	CASSPHQNEQFF	TGTGCCAGCAGCCCCCACCAGAATGAGCAGTTCTTC
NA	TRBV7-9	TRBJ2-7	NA	CASSPRGAAYEQYF	TGTGCCAGCAGTCCTCGGGGGGCCGCCTACGAGCAGTACTTC
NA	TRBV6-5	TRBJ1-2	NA	CASSSSDREGYTF	TGTGCCAGCAGTTCTTCTGACAGAGAGGGCTACACCTTC
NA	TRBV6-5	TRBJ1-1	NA	CASSRTGSNTEAFF	TGTGCCAGCAGCCGTACGGGATCCAACACTGAAGCTTTCTTT
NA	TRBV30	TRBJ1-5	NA	CAWRLGEKTQHF	TGTGCCTGGCGCCTGGGGGAGAAGACCCAGCATTTT